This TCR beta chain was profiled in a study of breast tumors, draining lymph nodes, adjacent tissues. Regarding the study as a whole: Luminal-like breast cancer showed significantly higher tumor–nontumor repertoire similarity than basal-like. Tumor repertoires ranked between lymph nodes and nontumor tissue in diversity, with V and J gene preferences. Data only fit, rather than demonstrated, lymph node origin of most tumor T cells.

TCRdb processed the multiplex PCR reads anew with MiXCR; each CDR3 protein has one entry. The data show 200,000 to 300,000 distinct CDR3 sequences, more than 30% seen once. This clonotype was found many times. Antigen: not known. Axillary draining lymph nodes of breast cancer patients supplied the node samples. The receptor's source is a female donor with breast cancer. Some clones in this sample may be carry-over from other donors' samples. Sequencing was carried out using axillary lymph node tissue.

The CDR3 protein is CASMAASGDNEQFF. As DNA, the CDR3 is TGTGCCAGCATGGCGGCTAGCGGGGACAATGAGCAGTTCTTC. The rearrangement joins TRBV11-1 to TRBJ2-1, with 9 bases lining up with TRBD2. The CDR3 runs to 14 residues. Germline CDR1 reads SGHAT; CDR2 reads FQDESV (reference sequence). Germline trimming cut 7 bases from V and 5 bases from J; bases unmatched to any gene: 6. Complete variable domain (other parts from reference TRBV11-1 and TRBJ2-1): EAEVAQSPRYKITEKSQAVAFWCDPISGHATLYWYRQILGQGPELLVQFQDESVVDDSQLPKDRFSAERLKGVDSTLKIQPAELGDSAMYLCASMAASGDNEQFFGPGTRLTVL.